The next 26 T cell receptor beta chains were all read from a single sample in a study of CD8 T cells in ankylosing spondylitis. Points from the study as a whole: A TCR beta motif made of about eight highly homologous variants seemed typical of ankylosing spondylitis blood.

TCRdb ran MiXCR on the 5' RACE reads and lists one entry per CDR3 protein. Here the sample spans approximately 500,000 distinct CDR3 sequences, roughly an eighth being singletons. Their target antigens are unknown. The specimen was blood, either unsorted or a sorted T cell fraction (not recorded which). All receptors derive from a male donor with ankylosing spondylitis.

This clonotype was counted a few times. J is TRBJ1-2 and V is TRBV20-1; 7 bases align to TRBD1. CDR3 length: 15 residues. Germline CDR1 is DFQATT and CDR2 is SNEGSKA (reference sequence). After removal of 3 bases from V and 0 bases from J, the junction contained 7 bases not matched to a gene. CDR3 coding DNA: TGCAGTGCTAGTGAGGGGGCAGTAACTAACTATGGCTACACCTTC. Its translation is CSASEGAVTNYGYTF.

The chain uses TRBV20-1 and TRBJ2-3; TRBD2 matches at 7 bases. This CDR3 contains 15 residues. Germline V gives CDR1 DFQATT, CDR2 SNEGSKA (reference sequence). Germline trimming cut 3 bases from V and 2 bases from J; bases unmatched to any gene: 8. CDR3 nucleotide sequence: TGCAGTGCTAGTTCCCTAGCGGAGTACACAGATACGCAGTATTTT. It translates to CSASSLAEYTDTQYF.

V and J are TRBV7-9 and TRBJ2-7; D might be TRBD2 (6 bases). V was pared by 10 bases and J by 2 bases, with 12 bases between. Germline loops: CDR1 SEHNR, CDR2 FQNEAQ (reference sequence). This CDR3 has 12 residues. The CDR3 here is CAIGSVTYEQYF. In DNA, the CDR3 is TGTGCCATCGGGAGTGTGACCTACGAGCAGTACTTC.

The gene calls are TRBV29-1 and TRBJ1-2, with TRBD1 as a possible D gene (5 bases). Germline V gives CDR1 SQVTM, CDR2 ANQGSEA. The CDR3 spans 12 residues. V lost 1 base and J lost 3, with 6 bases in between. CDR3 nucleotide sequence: TGCAGCGTTGAAGGACAGTACTATGGCTACACCTTC. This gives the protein CSVEGQYYGYTF.

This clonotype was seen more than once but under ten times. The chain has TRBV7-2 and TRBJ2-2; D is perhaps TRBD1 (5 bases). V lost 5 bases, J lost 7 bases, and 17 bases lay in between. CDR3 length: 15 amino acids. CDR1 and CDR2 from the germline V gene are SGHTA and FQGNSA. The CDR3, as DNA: TGTGCCAGCAGCCTGGGGCCCCAAAATGGCGGGGAGCTGTTTTTT. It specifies CASSLGPQNGGELFF.

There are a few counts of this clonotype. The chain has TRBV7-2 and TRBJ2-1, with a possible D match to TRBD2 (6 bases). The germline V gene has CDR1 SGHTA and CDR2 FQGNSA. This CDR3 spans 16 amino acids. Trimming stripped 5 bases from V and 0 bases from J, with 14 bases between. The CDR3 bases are TGTGCCAGCAGCCTCTTATCGGGAGACTCCTACAATGAGCAGTTCTTC. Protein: CASSLLSGDSYNEQFF. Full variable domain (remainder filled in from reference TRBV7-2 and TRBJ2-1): GAGVSQSPSNKVTEKGKDVELRCDPISGHTALYWYRQSLGQGLEFLIYFQGNSAPDKSGLPSDRFSAERTGGSVSTLTIQRTQQEDSAVYLCASSLLSGDSYNEQFFGPGTRLTVL.

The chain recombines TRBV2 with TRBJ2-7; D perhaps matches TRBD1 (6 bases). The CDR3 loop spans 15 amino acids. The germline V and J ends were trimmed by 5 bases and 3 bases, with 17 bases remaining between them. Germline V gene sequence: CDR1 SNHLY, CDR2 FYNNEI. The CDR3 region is CASSWAVGALYEQYF. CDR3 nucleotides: TGTGCCAGCAGTTGGGCGGTGGGGGCTCTCTACGAGCAGTACTTC.

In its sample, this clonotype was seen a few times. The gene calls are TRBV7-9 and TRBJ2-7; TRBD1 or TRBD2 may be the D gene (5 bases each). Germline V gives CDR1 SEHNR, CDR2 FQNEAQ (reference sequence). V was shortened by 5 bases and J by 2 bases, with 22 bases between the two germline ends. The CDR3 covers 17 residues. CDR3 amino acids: CASSLLTGRGAPYEQYF. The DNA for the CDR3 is TGTGCCAGCAGCCTCCTTACGGGGAGAGGGGCCCCCTACGAGCAGTACTTC.

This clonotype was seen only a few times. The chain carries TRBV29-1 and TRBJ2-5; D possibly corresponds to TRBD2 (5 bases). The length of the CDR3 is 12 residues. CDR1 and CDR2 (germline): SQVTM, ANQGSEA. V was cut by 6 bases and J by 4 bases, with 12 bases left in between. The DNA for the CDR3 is TGCAGCGTGGTAGGACTGCCAGAGACCCAGTACTTC. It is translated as CSVVGLPETQYF.

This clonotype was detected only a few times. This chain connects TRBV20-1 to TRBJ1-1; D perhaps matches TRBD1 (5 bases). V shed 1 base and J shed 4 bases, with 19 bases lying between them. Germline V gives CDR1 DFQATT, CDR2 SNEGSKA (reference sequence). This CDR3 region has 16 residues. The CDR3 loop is CSARAGGEGHLTEAFF. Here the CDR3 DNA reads TGCAGTGCTAGAGCGGGAGGGGAGGGGCACCTCACTGAAGCTTTCTTT.

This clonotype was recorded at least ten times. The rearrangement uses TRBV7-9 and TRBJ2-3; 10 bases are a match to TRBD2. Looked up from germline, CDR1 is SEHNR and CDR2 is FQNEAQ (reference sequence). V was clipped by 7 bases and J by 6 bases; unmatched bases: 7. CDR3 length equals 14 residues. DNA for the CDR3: TGTGCCAGCAACCTAGCGGGAGTTAAGGATACGCAGTATTTT. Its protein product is CASNLAGVKDTQYF. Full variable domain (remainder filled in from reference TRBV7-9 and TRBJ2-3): DTGVSQNPRHKITKRGQNVTFRCDPISEHNRLYWYRQTLGQGPEFLTYFQNEAQLEKSRLLSDRFSAERPKGSFSTLEIQRTEQGDSAMYLCASNLAGVKDTQYFGPGTRLTVL.

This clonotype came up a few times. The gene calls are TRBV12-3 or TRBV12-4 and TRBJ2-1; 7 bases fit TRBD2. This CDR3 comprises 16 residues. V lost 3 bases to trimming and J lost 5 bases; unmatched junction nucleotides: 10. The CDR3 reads CASSFNPGLPNNEQFF. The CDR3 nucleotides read TGTGCCAGCAGTTTTAATCCGGGACTACCTAACAATGAGCAGTTCTTC.

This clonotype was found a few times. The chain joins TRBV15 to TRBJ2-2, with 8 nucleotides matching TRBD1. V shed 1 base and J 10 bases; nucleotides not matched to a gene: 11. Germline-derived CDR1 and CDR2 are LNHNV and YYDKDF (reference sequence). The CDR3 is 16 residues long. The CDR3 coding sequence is TGTGCCACCAGCAGAGTTGCGGCAGGGGGCATCCAGGAGCTGTTTTTT. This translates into CATSRVAAGGIQELFF.

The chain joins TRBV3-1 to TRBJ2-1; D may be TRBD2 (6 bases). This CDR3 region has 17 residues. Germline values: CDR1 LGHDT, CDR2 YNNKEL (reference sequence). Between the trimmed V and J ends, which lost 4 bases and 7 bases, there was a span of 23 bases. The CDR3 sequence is CASSPGRRRRAGNEQFF. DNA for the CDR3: TGTGCCAGCAGCCCTGGACGGCGGCGGAGGGCGGGGAATGAGCAGTTCTTC.

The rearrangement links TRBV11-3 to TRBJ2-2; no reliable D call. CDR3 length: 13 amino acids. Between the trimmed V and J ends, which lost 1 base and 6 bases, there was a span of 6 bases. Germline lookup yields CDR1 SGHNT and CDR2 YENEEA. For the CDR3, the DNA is TGTGCCAGCAGCTTAGCGGTCCCCGGGGAGCTGTTTTTT. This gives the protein CASSLAVPGELFF.

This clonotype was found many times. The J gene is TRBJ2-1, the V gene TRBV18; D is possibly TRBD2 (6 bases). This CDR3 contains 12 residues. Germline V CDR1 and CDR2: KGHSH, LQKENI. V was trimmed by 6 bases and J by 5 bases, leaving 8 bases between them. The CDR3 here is CASSSGDNEQFF. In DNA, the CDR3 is TGTGCCAGCTCCTCGGGGGACAATGAGCAGTTCTTC.

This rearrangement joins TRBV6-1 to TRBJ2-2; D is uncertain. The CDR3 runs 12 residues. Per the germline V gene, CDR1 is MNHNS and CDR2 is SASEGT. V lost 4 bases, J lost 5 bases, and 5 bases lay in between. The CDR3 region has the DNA TGTGCCAGCAGTGGGTTAACCGGGGAGCTGTTTTTT. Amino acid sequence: CASSGLTGELFF.

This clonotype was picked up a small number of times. Here the CDR3 reads CASSLGQGGWNTEAFF. CDR3 sequence (DNA): TGTGCCAGCAGCTTAGGACAGGGTGGCTGGAACACTGAAGCTTTCTTT. V usage is TRBV7-8 and J usage is TRBJ1-1, with 7 bases lining up with TRBD1. This CDR3 has 16 residues. Germline V gene lookup returns CDR1 SGHVS and CDR2 FQNEAQ. The ends lost 1 base at V and 1 base at J; junction bases unmatched: 6.

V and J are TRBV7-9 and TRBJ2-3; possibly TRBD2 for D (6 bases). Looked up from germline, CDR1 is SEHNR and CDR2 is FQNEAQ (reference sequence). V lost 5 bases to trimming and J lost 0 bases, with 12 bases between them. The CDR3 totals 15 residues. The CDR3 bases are TGTGCCAGCAGCCAGGGAGGCATTAGCACAGATACGCAGTATTTT. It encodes CASSQGGISTDTQYF.

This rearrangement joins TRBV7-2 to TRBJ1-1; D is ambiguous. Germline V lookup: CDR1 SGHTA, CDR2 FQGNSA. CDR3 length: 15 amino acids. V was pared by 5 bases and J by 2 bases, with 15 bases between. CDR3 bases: TGTGCCAGCAGCACAGAACGTCGGGGAAACACTGAAGCTTTCTTT. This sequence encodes CASSTERRGNTEAFF.

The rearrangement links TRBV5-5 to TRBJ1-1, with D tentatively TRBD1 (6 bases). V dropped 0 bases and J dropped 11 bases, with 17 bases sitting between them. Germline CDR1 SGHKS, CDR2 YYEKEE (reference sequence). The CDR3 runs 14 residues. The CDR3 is CASSLVVRGVFAFF. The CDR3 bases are TGTGCCAGCAGCTTGGTGGTCAGGGGAGTGTTTGCTTTCTTT. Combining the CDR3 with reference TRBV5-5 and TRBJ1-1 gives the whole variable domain DAGVTQSPTHLIKTRGQQVTLRCSPISGHKSVSWYQQVLGQGPQFIFQYYEKEERGRGNFPDRFSARQFPNYSSELNVNALLLGDSALYLCASSLVVRGVFAFFGQGTRLTVV.

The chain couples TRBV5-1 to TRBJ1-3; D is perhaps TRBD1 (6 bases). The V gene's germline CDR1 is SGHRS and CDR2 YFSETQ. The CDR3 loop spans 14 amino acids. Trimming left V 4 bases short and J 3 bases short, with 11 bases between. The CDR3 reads CASSQTGYGNTIYF. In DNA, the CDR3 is TGCGCCAGCAGCCAAACAGGGTATGGAAACACCATATATTTT.

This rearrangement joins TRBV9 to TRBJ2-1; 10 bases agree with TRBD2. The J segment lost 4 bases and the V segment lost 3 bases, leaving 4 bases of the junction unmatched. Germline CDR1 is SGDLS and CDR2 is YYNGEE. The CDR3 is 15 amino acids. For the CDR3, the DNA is TGTGCCAGCAGCGGCGGACTAGCGGATTACAATGAGCAGTTCTTC. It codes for CASSGGLADYNEQFF.

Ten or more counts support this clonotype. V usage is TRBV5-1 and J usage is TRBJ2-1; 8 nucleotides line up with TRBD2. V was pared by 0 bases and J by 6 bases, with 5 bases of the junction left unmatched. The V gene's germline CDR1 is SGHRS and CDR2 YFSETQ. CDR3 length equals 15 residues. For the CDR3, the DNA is TGCGCCAGCAGCTTGGTCGCGGGAGGAATCAATGAGCAGTTCTTC. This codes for CASSLVAGGINEQFF.

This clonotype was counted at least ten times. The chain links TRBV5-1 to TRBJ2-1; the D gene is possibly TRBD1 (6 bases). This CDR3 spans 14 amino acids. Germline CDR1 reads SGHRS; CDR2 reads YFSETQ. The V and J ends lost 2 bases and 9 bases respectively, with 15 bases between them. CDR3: CASSLLGARGEQFF. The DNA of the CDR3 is TGCGCCAGCAGCTTATTGGGGGCGCGTGGTGAGCAGTTCTTC.

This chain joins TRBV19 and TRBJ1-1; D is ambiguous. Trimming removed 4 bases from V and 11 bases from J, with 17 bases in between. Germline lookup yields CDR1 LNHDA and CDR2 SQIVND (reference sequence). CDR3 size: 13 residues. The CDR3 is CASSTGPRLGAFF. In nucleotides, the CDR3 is TGTGCCAGTAGTACCGGTCCTCGCCTAGGGGCTTTCTTT.